This TCR beta chain was retrieved from a study of OX40 agonist ivuxolimab in advanced cancers. Study-level background: Patients were around 83% male with ages roughly 20 to 80, mean 60. Partial responses were achieved by three patients: one hepatocellular carcinoma, two cutaneous melanoma.

TCRdb keeps only in-frame clones here, not all; method: immunoSEQ multiplex PCR. The sample includes approximately 99,000 clones, roughly 94% of them seen just once. Exclusion applied to patients with autoimmune disease history or systemic immunosuppression. The investigators sampled blood at baseline, at cycle 4 day 1, and at cycle 7 day 1. This sample comprised CD4+ or CD8+ T cells sorted from blood, obtained in a trial of the OX40 agonist ivuxolimab. The origin of this receptor is an adult with an advanced solid tumor such as melanoma, head and neck, liver or kidney cancer.

The CDR3 is CASRRGQGGYEQYF. The CDR3 DNA sequence: TGTGCCAGCAGGAGGGGGCAGGGGGGCTACGAGCAGTACTTC. The chain has TRBV6-5 and TRBJ2-7; maybe TRBD1 (7 bases). In germline, CDR1 is MNHEY, CDR2 SVGAGI. This CDR3 spans 14 amino acids. V lost 6 bases and J lost 3, with 15 bases in between.